This is a list of T cell receptor beta chains from one sample in a study of cytomegalovirus exposure and HLA in healthy donors. TCRdb's table, derived via immunoSEQ multiplex PCR, lists solely in-frame clones and lacks some. This sample yields 200,000 to 250,000 clones, of which around four fifths are seen a single time; 2.7% belongs to the top ten. The material sequenced was PBMCs. The receptors derive from a woman in her fifties or sixties in good health and CMV-seropositive. Each CDR3 is given with its conserved first and last residue. Fields, in order: CDR3 DNA, CDR3 protein, V gene, J gene, clone size, D gene. The D gene is left open where the match is weak. Some rows have no size entry. The others give once, few or many, or a class for an expanded clone.

DNA: TGTGCCATCAGAGGCTCTGGAGAGGAAAAACTGTTTTTT; CDR3: CAIRGSGEEKLFF; V: TRBV10-3; J: TRBJ1-4; size: -; D: -
DNA: TGTGCCAGCAGCTTGGAGGGGTCTGGAAACACCATATATTTT; CDR3: CASSLEGSGNTIYF; V: TRBV7-6; J: TRBJ1-3; size: -; D: -
DNA: TGTGCCAGCAGTGAGAGACAGGGCCCTCTCGAGCAGTACTTC; CDR3: CASSERQGPLEQYF; V: TRBV6-1; J: TRBJ2-7; size: -; D: TRBD1
DNA: TGTGCCAGCTCACCACCAATTTCGTCCAGGAACCGTTATGGCTACACCTTC; CDR3: CASSPPISSRNRYGYTF; V: TRBV18; J: TRBJ1-2; size: -; D: -
DNA: TGTGCCAGCAGCCCCCGGCCGGGGAGTACCGACACCGGGGAGCTGTTTTTT; CDR3: CASSPRPGSTDTGELFF; V: TRBV9; J: TRBJ2-2; size: -; D: -
DNA: TGCGCCAGCAGCTTACTAGCGGGAGGGGGGAGCTACGAGCAGTACTTC; CDR3: CASSLLAGGGSYEQYF; V: TRBV5-1; J: TRBJ2-7; size: -; D: TRBD2
DNA: TGCGCCAGCAGCTCGGACAGCTATGGCTACACCTTC; CDR3: CASSSDSYGYTF; V: TRBV5-1; J: TRBJ1-2; size: -; D: -
DNA: TGTGCCAGCAGCTTAGGGGGGCAGGGCACAGATACGCAGTATTTT; CDR3: CASSLGGQGTDTQYF; V: TRBV13; J: TRBJ2-3; size: -; D: -
DNA: TGTGCCAGCAGTTACTCGAACGCGTACTCCTACGAGCAGTACTTC; CDR3: CASSYSNAYSYEQYF; V: TRBV6-5; J: TRBJ2-7; size: -; D: -
DNA: TGTTCCAGCAGCGTGGACGGGAATGGCTACACCTTC; CDR3: CSSSVDGNGYTF; V: TRBV7-9; J: TRBJ1-2; size: -; D: -
DNA: TGTGCCAGCAGTACCGGGACAGGGGGCTACGAGCAGTACTTC; CDR3: CASSTGTGGYEQYF; V: TRBV28; J: TRBJ2-7; size: -; D: TRBD1
DNA: TGCGCCAGCAGCCCGTTTACGCTGAGCTCCTACAATGAGCAGTTCTTC; CDR3: CASSPFTLSSYNEQFF; V: TRBV5-1; J: TRBJ2-1; size: -; D: -
DNA: TGTGCCAGCTCACCTGCACCCTCCGGACAGCCGTACCCCCTATCAACTAATGAAAAACTGTTTTTT; CDR3: CASSPAPSGQPYPLSTNEKLFF; V: TRBV18; J: TRBJ1-4; size: -; D: -
DNA: TGTGCCAGCAGTTCAACTAGCGGGAGTGGAGAGACCCAGTACTTC; CDR3: CASSSTSGSGETQYF; V: TRBV2; J: TRBJ2-5; size: -; D: TRBD2
DNA: TGTGCCACCAGCAGCCAGGGTGTCACTAATGAAAAACTGTTTTTT; CDR3: CATSSQGVTNEKLFF; V: TRBV15; J: TRBJ1-4; size: -; D: -
DNA: TGTGCCAGTGCCGGCACAGGGGGCGTAACTGAAGCTTTCTTT; CDR3: CASAGTGGVTEAFF; V: TRBV19; J: TRBJ1-1; size: once; D: TRBD1
DNA: TGTGCCAGCTCACCATCAGGACTATGGAACACTGAAGCTTTCTTT; CDR3: CASSPSGLWNTEAFF; V: TRBV18; J: TRBJ1-1; size: -; D: -
DNA: TGTGCCAGCAGCGGAGGGTCCTGGGGCCGGACCTACGAGCAGTACTTC; CDR3: CASSGGSWGRTYEQYF; V: TRBV5-4; J: TRBJ2-7; size: -; D: -
DNA: TGCGCCAGCAGCTCTGACAGGGGGTTGGGTAATGAAAAACTGTTTTTT; CDR3: CASSSDRGLGNEKLFF; V: TRBV5-1; J: TRBJ1-4; size: once; D: TRBD1
DNA: TGTGCCAGCAGCGGGACAGGGTGGGAAAAACTGTTTTTT; CDR3: CASSGTGWEKLFF; V: TRBV7-2; J: TRBJ1-4; size: -; D: TRBD1
DNA: TGTGCCAGCACCTCGCTAGCGGGAGAGTTCGAGCAGTTCTTC; CDR3: CASTSLAGEFEQFF; V: TRBV27; J: TRBJ2-1; size: -; D: TRBD2
DNA: TGTGCCAGCAGCTTCCAGGGGACGTCAAAGACTGAAGCTTTCTTT; CDR3: CASSFQGTSKTEAFF; V: TRBV11-2; J: TRBJ1-1; size: few; D: -
DNA: TGTGCCAGCAGCTTAAGGGGCCTAGCGGGAACCACAGATACGCAGTATTTT; CDR3: CASSLRGLAGTTDTQYF; V: TRBV7-8; J: TRBJ2-3; size: -; D: TRBD2
DNA: TGTGCCAGCAGCTTAGGACAGGGCTGGTACGAGCAGTACTTC; CDR3: CASSLGQGWYEQYF; V: TRBV7-2; J: TRBJ2-7; size: few; D: TRBD1
DNA: TGTGCCTGGAGTCCCGGGATATCCGGAGGTGGCTACACCTTC; CDR3: CAWSPGISGGGYTF; V: TRBV30; J: TRBJ1-2; size: -; D: -
DNA: TGTGCCAGCAGCCCCCGACAGAGTCTAAACAATGAGCAGTTCTTC; CDR3: CASSPRQSLNNEQFF; V: TRBV5-5; J: TRBJ2-1; size: -; D: -
DNA: TGTGCCGGGAGGCCCAACACCGGGGAGCTGTTTTTT; CDR3: CAGRPNTGELFF; V: TRBV6-1; J: TRBJ2-2; size: once; D: -
DNA: TGTGCCAGCAGCCCCTCGACAGATCATGGCTACACCTTC; CDR3: CASSPSTDHGYTF; V: TRBV7-2; J: TRBJ1-2; size: -; D: -
DNA: TGCGCCAGCAGCTTGGCCATGAGCGGGAGGCAAGAGACCCAGTACTTC; CDR3: CASSLAMSGRQETQYF; V: TRBV5-1; J: TRBJ2-5; size: -; D: TRBD2
DNA: TGTGCCAGCAGTGCCGGGACAGGGGTCTACTTC; CDR3: CASSAGTGVYF; V: TRBV2; J: TRBJ2-7; size: -; D: TRBD1
DNA: TGTGCCAGCAGCCCCCCGGGACTAGCGGGGGGGCGAGGGGAGACCCAGTACTTC; CDR3: CASSPPGLAGGRGETQYF; V: TRBV7-8; J: TRBJ2-5; size: -; D: TRBD2
DNA: TGTGCCAGCAGTTACCGCAGGGACTACGAGCAGTACTTC; CDR3: CASSYRRDYEQYF; V: TRBV6-6; J: TRBJ2-7; size: -; D: -
DNA: TGTGCCAGTAGGAGACAGGGTCCTTTGGATACGCAGTATTTT; CDR3: CASRRQGPLDTQYF; V: TRBV19; J: TRBJ2-3; size: few; D: TRBD1
DNA: TGTGCCAGCTCACCACCTTTGGCTTCTGGGGCCAACGTCCTGACTTTC; CDR3: CASSPPLASGANVLTF; V: TRBV18; J: TRBJ2-6; size: few; D: -
DNA: TGTGCCAGCAGTTTGTACGGGACTAGCGGTCCCACAGATACGCAGTATTTT; CDR3: CASSLYGTSGPTDTQYF; V: TRBV27; J: TRBJ2-3; size: -; D: TRBD2
DNA: TGTGCCAGTAGTCCCCCGGACAGGGGTTTCAGGTTCCAGCCCCAGCATTTT; CDR3: CASSPPDRGFRFQPQHF; V: TRBV19; J: TRBJ1-5; size: -; D: TRBD1
DNA: TGTGCCAGCAGCTCCACTACAGGGAACTATGGCTACACCTTC; CDR3: CASSSTTGNYGYTF; V: TRBV7-9; J: TRBJ1-2; size: -; D: -
DNA: TGTGCCAGTAGTACAGCGGGCAGCTCCTACAATGAGCAGTTCTTC; CDR3: CASSTAGSSYNEQFF; V: TRBV19; J: TRBJ2-1; size: -; D: -
DNA: TGTGCCAGCAGCGTGGCTAGCGGGGGGTTTATCGCAGATACGCAGTATTTT; CDR3: CASSVASGGFIADTQYF; V: TRBV5-4; J: TRBJ2-3; size: -; D: TRBD2
DNA: TGTGCCAGTAGGACTAAGGCTAATGAAAAACTGTTTTTT; CDR3: CASRTKANEKLFF; V: TRBV19; J: TRBJ1-4; size: -; D: -
DNA: TGTGCCAGCAGTTCCGGACAGCCTAATCAGCCCCAGCATTTT; CDR3: CASSSGQPNQPQHF; V: TRBV7-9; J: TRBJ1-5; size: -; D: -
DNA: TGTGCCAGCAGTCGCTACCCTCGGACAGGGGAAGGGAATCAGCCCCAGCATTTT; CDR3: CASSRYPRTGEGNQPQHF; V: TRBV27; J: TRBJ1-5; size: -; D: TRBD1
DNA: TGTGCCAGCAGCCCTCATTGGACAGGGGAGGAGACCCAGTACTTC; CDR3: CASSPHWTGEETQYF; V: TRBV5-4; J: TRBJ2-5; size: few; D: TRBD1
DNA: TGCGCCAGCCGTAATGGGGGACAGGGGGCCACCGGGGAGCTGTTTTTT; CDR3: CASRNGGQGATGELFF; V: TRBV5-1; J: TRBJ2-2; size: -; D: TRBD1
DNA: TGTGCCAGCTCACGACTAACAGGGGGCATCAACGAGCAGTACTTC; CDR3: CASSRLTGGINEQYF; V: TRBV18; J: TRBJ2-7; size: -; D: TRBD1
DNA: TGTGCCAGCAGTGGAAGACAGATTCGCTCCAACTATGGCTACACCTTC; CDR3: CASSGRQIRSNYGYTF; V: TRBV6-1; J: TRBJ1-2; size: few; D: -
DNA: TGTGCCAGCAGCCAAGATTTTAGCCCCATGGATGAGCAGTTCTTC; CDR3: CASSQDFSPMDEQFF; V: TRBV4-2; J: TRBJ2-1; size: -; D: -
DNA: TGCAGCGTTGGGGGACAGGGAGGCAATCAGCCCCAGCATTTT; CDR3: CSVGGQGGNQPQHF; V: TRBV29-1; J: TRBJ1-5; size: -; D: TRBD1
DNA: TGCGCCAGCAGGCGCACAGGGGATGGAAACACCATATATTTT; CDR3: CASRRTGDGNTIYF; V: TRBV5-1; J: TRBJ1-3; size: -; D: TRBD1
DNA: TGTGCCAGCAGCCCAATCCCTCCGACAGGCGGACTCACAGATACGCAGTATTTT; CDR3: CASSPIPPTGGLTDTQYF; V: TRBV7-7; J: TRBJ2-3; size: -; D: -
DNA: TGTGCCAGCAGCTTAGCGATGGGGCAGGGAAGAATAGATGAAAAACTGTTTTTT; CDR3: CASSLAMGQGRIDEKLFF; V: TRBV7-9; J: TRBJ1-4; size: -; D: -
DNA: TGTGCCAGCAGCTTAGGGCGCGCTAGCGGGCCCCAAGAGACCCAGTACTTC; CDR3: CASSLGRASGPQETQYF; V: TRBV11-3; J: TRBJ2-5; size: -; D: TRBD2
DNA: TGTGCCAGCAGTTTGACCGGGGGGGCGACTTTC; CDR3: CASSLTGGATF; V: TRBV2; J: TRBJ2-6; size: -; D: TRBD2
DNA: TGCGCCAGCAGCTTGGGTGCAGGGACTAACTATGGCTACACCTTC; CDR3: CASSLGAGTNYGYTF; V: TRBV5-1; J: TRBJ1-2; size: once; D: -
DNA: TGCGCCAGCGAGGAAAGCGGGAGCACAGATACGCAGTATTTT; CDR3: CASEESGSTDTQYF; V: TRBV5-1; J: TRBJ2-3; size: once; D: -